This T cell receptor (beta chain) came from a study of cytomegalovirus exposure and HLA in healthy donors. CDR3 length: 15 residues. Trimming took 2 bases from V and 2 from J, leaving 12 bases between them. The germline CDR1 and CDR2 sequences are SGHTA and FQGNSA. The PCR employed 60 Vbeta primers together with 13 Jbeta primers. Only in-frame clones appear in the TCRdb table, and some are missing; sequencing was by immunoSEQ multiplex PCR. The profile shows some 160,000 clones, over 70% of them singletons. This TCR came from a man aged 40-49 years in good health and CMV-seronegative. The sequenced sample was PBMCs. The chain uses TRBV7-2 and TRBJ1-1; D may be TRBD1 (5 bases). This CDR3 is CASSLFARTNTEAFF. DNA for the CDR3: TGTGCCAGCAGCTTATTTGCTCGGACAAACACTGAAGCTTTCTTT.